Below are 24 T cell receptor beta chains sequenced from a single sample in a study of cytomegalovirus exposure and HLA in healthy donors. 13 Jbeta primers and 60 Vbeta primers were used for the PCR. TCRdb's copy holds only in-frame clones and misses some; the assay was immunoSEQ multiplex PCR. This table holds some 140,000 clones, approximately 61% found once. The sample comprised PBMCs. The receptor set was obtained from a human donor in good health.

The V gene is TRBV29-1, the J gene TRBJ1-2; TRBD1 matches 12 bases. CDR3 size: 13 residues. Germline V CDR1 and CDR2: SQVTM, ANQGSEA. V lost 6 bases and J lost 12; bases outside the gene matches: 11. CDR3 region: CSVIGTGGDGDTF. The CDR3 nucleotides read TGCAGCGTAATCGGGACAGGGGGCGATGGAGACACCTTC.

The rearrangement joins TRBV15 to TRBJ2-1; 10 nucleotides align to TRBD2. The CDR3 spans 21 residues. Per germline, CDR1 LNHNV and CDR2 YYDKDF (reference sequence). V trimming: 5 bases; J trimming: 1 base; junction bases outside the gene matches: 20. CDR3 in amino acids: CATSLRRIWASGRESYNEQFF. The CDR3 DNA reads TGTGCCACCAGCTTACGCCGAATTTGGGCTAGCGGGAGAGAATCCTACAATGAGCAGTTCTTC. Combining the CDR3 with reference TRBV15 and TRBJ2-1 gives the whole variable domain DAMVIQNPRYQVTQFGKPVTLSCSQTLNHNVMYWYQQKSSQAPKLLFHYYDKDFNNEADTPDNFQSRRPNTSFCFLDIRSPGLGDTAMYLCATSLRRIWASGRESYNEQFFGPGTRLTVL.

The chain couples TRBV5-4 to TRBJ2-2; possibly TRBD2 for D (7 bases). V was clipped by 4 bases and J by 7 bases, with 17 bases between them. CDR1 and CDR2 from the germline V gene are SGHNT and YYREEE (reference sequence). The CDR3 is 15 residues long. Here the CDR3 reads CASSLRGGGSGELFF. The DNA of the CDR3 is TGTGCCAGCAGCCTCCGGGGAGGGGGTAGCGGGGAGCTGTTTTTT.

The rearrangement uses TRBV5-1 and TRBJ2-1; 12 bases are a match to TRBD2. V was pared by 3 bases and J by 7 bases, with 2 bases of the junction left unmatched. The CDR3 has 14 residues. From germline, CDR1 is SGHRS and CDR2 YFSETQ. The CDR3 spells CASSSGTSGNEQFF. The DNA for the CDR3 is TGCGCCAGCAGCTCAGGGACTAGCGGGAATGAGCAGTTCTTC.

The CDR3 nucleotides read TGTGCCAGCAGCGAGACTGGCGATCAGCCCCAGCATTTT. It specifies CASSETGDQPQHF. The chain employs TRBV9 and TRBJ1-5, with D unresolved. The germline V and J ends were trimmed by 3 bases and 5 bases, with 9 bases remaining between them. Per germline, CDR1 SGDLS and CDR2 YYNGEE. The CDR3 covers 13 residues.

This clone was seen more than once but under ten times. The chain uses TRBV28 and TRBJ1-5; tentatively, D is TRBD1 (5 bases). The V and J ends lost 3 bases and 7 bases respectively, with 10 bases between them. This CDR3 is 13 amino acids long. Germline V lookup: CDR1 MDHEN, CDR2 SYDVKM. CDR3 in amino acids: CASSFGGEQPQHF. The CDR3 DNA reads TGTGCCAGCAGTTTTGGAGGGGAGCAGCCCCAGCATTTT.

The V and J genes are TRBV7-9 and TRBJ2-7, with 9 bases identical to TRBD1. Germline V gene data show CDR1 as SEHNR and CDR2 as FQNEAQ (reference sequence). The CDR3 runs to 13 residues. Unmatched junction bases numbered 5, after V lost 5 bases and J lost 6 bases. CDR3 DNA sequence: TGTGCCAGCAGCCCCGACAGGGGGGGCGAGCAGTACTTC. As protein: CASSPDRGGEQYF.

This clone has just a few counts. This chain joins TRBV4-1 and TRBJ2-1, with unresolved D. Per the germline V gene, CDR1 is MGHRA and CDR2 is YSYEKL. The CDR3 loop spans 14 amino acids. V lost 1 base and J 5 bases, leaving 9 bases between the germline ends. This chain's CDR3 is CASSQVLADNEQFF. CDR3 DNA: TGCGCCAGCAGCCAAGTGCTGGCAGACAATGAGCAGTTCTTC.

CDR3 sequence: CASSGDRVGSGYTF. CDR3 nucleotides: TGTGCCAGCAGTGGGGACAGGGTGGGAAGTGGCTACACCTTC. The chain links TRBV6-1 to TRBJ1-2; TRBD1 matches 9 bases. V lost 4 bases and J lost 7; bases outside the gene matches: 7. CDR1 and CDR2 (germline): MNHNS, SASEGT. The CDR3 contains 14 residues.

The chain has TRBV7-3 and TRBJ2-1; D is perhaps TRBD2 (6 bases). Trimming pared 5 bases from V and 1 base from J, leaving 15 bases between. Looked up from germline, CDR1 is SGHTA and CDR2 is FQGTGA. This CDR3 region has 16 residues. Here the CDR3 reads CASSDRGSGSYNEQFF. The CDR3, as DNA: TGTGCCAGCAGCGACCGGGGGAGCGGATCCTACAATGAGCAGTTCTTC.

The chain couples TRBV9 to TRBJ2-1; 14 bases map to TRBD2. J gave up 0 bases and V 4 bases, and 3 bases lay outside the gene matches. Looked up from germline, CDR1 is SGDLS and CDR2 is YYNGEE. The CDR3 loop spans 17 amino acids. The CDR3 DNA follows: TGTGCCAGCAGCCTCGGACTAGCGGGGGGCTCCTACAATGAGCAGTTCTTC. Encoded protein: CASSLGLAGGSYNEQFF.

The chain links TRBV18 to TRBJ2-3; TRBD1 is a possible D gene (6 bases). The CDR3 contains 15 residues. V was pared by 5 bases and J by 2 bases, with 14 bases between. CDR1 is KGHSH and CDR2 is LQKENI in the germline V gene. Here the CDR3 DNA reads TGTGCCAGCTCAACCCGACAGGCGACCACAGATACGCAGTATTTT. Its protein is CASSTRQATTDTQYF. The whole variable domain, remainder taken from reference TRBV18 and TRBJ2-3, is NAGVMQNPRHLVRRRGQEARLRCSPMKGHSHVYWYRQLPEEGLKFMVYLQKENIIDESGMPKERFSAEFPKEGPSILRIQQVVRGDSAAYFCASSTRQATTDTQYFGPGTRLTVL.

A single count supports this clone. This chain connects TRBV28 to TRBJ1-3, with 7 bases that match TRBD1. The CDR3 has 16 amino acids. Trimming at V came to 7 bases and at J to 3 bases, leaving 12 bases not matched to a gene. CDR1 is MDHEN, CDR2 SYDVKM, per germline. The CDR3 protein is CASKFNRGDGGNTIYF. The CDR3 nucleotides are TGTGCCAGCAAATTCAACAGGGGCGACGGTGGAAACACCATATATTTT. The whole variable domain, filled in from reference TRBV28 and TRBJ1-3, reads DVKVTQSSRYLVKRTGEKVFLECVQDMDHENMFWYRQDPGLGLRLIYFSYDVKMKEKGDIPEGYSVSREKKERFSLILESASTNQTSMYLCASKFNRGDGGNTIYFGEGSWLTVV.

This clone was observed once. The chain's CDR3 is CASSLAMGADTGELFF. For the CDR3, the DNA is TGTGCCAGCAGCTTGGCCATGGGGGCGGACACCGGGGAGCTGTTTTTT. This chain joins TRBV5-4 and TRBJ2-2, with D perhaps TRBD1 (6 bases). The CDR3 runs to 16 residues. Germline loops: CDR1 SGHNT, CDR2 YYREEE (reference sequence). Trimming took off 0 bases at V and 3 bases at J, with 12 bases between the two ends.

This clone was observed a few times. The chain carries TRBV28 and TRBJ2-7, with 10 bases identical to TRBD2. Germline V gene lookup returns CDR1 MDHEN and CDR2 SYDVKM. This CDR3 region has 16 residues. The V gene end was trimmed by 5 bases and the J gene end by 2 bases; junction bases not matched to a gene: 9. In DNA form, the CDR3 reads TGTGCCAGCAGTCTAATATCTAGCGGGAGTGCCTACGAGCAGTACTTC. Encoded protein: CASSLISSGSAYEQYF.

V gene TRBV6-1 combines with J gene TRBJ1-2, with D perhaps matching TRBD1 (5 bases). V lost 5 bases and J 4 bases, leaving 14 bases between the germline ends. The CDR3 runs to 14 residues. The germline V gene has CDR1 MNHNS and CDR2 SASEGT. The CDR3 is CASSPPGGVYGYTF. CDR3 coding DNA: TGTGCCAGCAGTCCCCCCGGGGGGGTCTATGGCTACACCTTC.

J is TRBJ2-3 and V is TRBV29-1; weak D call: TRBD2 (6 bases). The CDR3 length is 12 residues. Germline lookup yields CDR1 SQVTM and CDR2 ANQGSEA. V was cut by 7 bases and J by 6 bases, with 14 bases left in between. The CDR3 DNA sequence: TGCAGCGCCTTGGCGGGGTCTGATACGCAGTATTTT. Residues: CSALAGSDTQYF.

This clone occurred a few times. The J gene is TRBJ1-1, the V gene TRBV7-2; TRBD1 matches 9 bases. The germline V gene has CDR1 SGHTA and CDR2 FQGNSA. The CDR3 length is 13 residues. Germline trimming cut 1 base from V and 10 bases from J; bases unmatched to any gene: 4. The CDR3 nucleotides are TGTGCCAGCAGCTTAGAACAGGGGGCGAGAGCTTTCTTT. Translation gives CASSLEQGARAFF.

This chain links TRBV7-3 with TRBJ1-1; TRBD1 agrees at 8 bases. Unmatched junction bases numbered 5, after V lost 5 bases and J lost 6 bases. The length of the CDR3 is 13 residues. CDR1 is SGHTA and CDR2 is FQGTGA in the germline V gene. The CDR3, as DNA: TGTGCCAGCAGCATACTACAGGGGGCTGAAGCTTTCTTT. It encodes CASSILQGAEAFF.

The chain has TRBV14 and TRBJ1-1, with TRBD1 matching over 7 bases. The J segment lost 8 bases and the V segment lost 4 bases, leaving 4 bases of the junction unmatched. The germline CDR1 and CDR2 sequences are SGHDN and FVKESK. The length of the CDR3 is 12 residues. CDR3 sequence reads: CASSLTGVEAFF. Here the CDR3 DNA reads TGTGCCAGCAGCCTAACAGGGGTCGAAGCTTTCTTT. Complete variable domain (other parts from reference TRBV14 and TRBJ1-1): EAGVTQFPSHSVIEKGQTVTLRCDPISGHDNLYWYRRVMGKEIKFLLHFVKESKQDESGMPNNRFLAERTGGTYSTLKVQPAELEDSGVYFCASSLTGVEAFFGQGTRLTVV.

The count of this clone is one. CDR3 bases: TGTGCCAGCAGTGAGGGCGGGACCATTTATGGCTACACCTTC. It codes for CASSEGGTIYGYTF. The rearrangement links TRBV25-1 to TRBJ1-2, with a tentative D call TRBD1 (5 bases). Trimming pared 3 bases from V and 5 bases from J, leaving 13 bases between. This CDR3 spans 14 amino acids. The germline CDR1 and CDR2 sequences are MGHDK and SYGVNS.

V and J are TRBV10-3 and TRBJ1-4; D uncertain. Trimming left V 6 bases short and J 7 bases short, with 12 bases between. This CDR3 comprises 13 residues. Germline-derived CDR1 and CDR2 are ENHRY and SYGVKD. In DNA, the CDR3 is TGTGCCATCAGCGGCACCGGAGGTGAAAAACTGTTTTTT. It encodes CAISGTGGEKLFF.

The V call is TRBV5-4, the J call TRBJ2-3, with 8 positions matching TRBD1. Per the germline V gene, CDR1 is SGHNT and CDR2 is YYREEE (reference sequence). The J segment lost 4 bases and the V segment lost 3 bases, leaving 1 base of the junction unmatched. The CDR3 sequence is 13 residues long. The CDR3 region has the DNA TGTGCCAGCAGCTCGACAGGGGCAGATACGCAGTATTTT. Translating gives CASSSTGADTQYF. Based on the CDR3 plus reference TRBV5-4 and TRBJ2-3, the full variable domain is ETGVTQSPTHLIKTRGQQVTLRCSSQSGHNTVSWYQQALGQGPQFIFQYYREEENGRGNFPPRFSGLQFPNYSSELNVNALELDDSALYLCASSSTGADTQYFGPGTRLTVL.

The chain uses TRBV11-2 and TRBJ1-5; TRBD1 aligns across 7 bases. The germline CDR1 and CDR2 sequences are SGHAT and FQNNGV. The V gene end was trimmed by 5 bases and the J gene end by 7 bases; junction bases not matched to a gene: 11. The length of the CDR3 is 15 residues. CDR3 sequence (DNA): TGTGCCAGCAGCCAGGGACAGAACCCCGCGCAGCCCCAGCATTTT. Protein product: CASSQGQNPAQPQHF.